This T cell receptor (beta chain) was found in a study of blood T cell repertoires in COVID-19. Overall study: Samples representing acute and convalescent COVID-19 were sourced from the United States, Italy and Spain.

Some clones are missing from TCRdb's copy, which holds only in-frame ones; the method was immunoSEQ multiplex PCR. The table records approximately 220,000 clones, roughly 83% of them present only once. Ages ranged from roughly 18 to 100 years, with residence in more than 20 US areas. The germline V gene encodes CDR1 SQVTM and CDR2 ANQGSEA. This CDR3 comprises 15 residues. V was clipped by 6 bases and J by 4 bases; unmatched bases: 13. The gene calls are TRBV29-1 and TRBJ2-3; TRBD1 agrees at 7 bases. Sample: PBMCs or T cells enriched from blood (not recorded which). The receptor was derived from a woman between 40 and 50 years old with acute COVID-19. The CDR3 DNA reads as TGCAGCGTCCAAAATCCGGACAGGACATCAGATACGCAGTATTTT. Translation gives CSVQNPDRTSDTQYF.